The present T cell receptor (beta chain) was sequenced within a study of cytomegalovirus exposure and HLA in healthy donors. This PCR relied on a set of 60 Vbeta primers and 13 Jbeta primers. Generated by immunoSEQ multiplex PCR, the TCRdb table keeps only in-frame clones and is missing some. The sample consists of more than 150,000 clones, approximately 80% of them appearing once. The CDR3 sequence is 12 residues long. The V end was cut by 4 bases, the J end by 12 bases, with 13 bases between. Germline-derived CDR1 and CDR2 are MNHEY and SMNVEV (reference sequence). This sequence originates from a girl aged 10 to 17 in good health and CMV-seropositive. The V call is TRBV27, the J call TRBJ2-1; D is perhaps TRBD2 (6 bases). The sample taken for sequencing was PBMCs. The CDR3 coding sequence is TGTGCCAGCAGTTCAGACTTGGGGGGGCAGTTCTTC. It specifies CASSSDLGGQFF.